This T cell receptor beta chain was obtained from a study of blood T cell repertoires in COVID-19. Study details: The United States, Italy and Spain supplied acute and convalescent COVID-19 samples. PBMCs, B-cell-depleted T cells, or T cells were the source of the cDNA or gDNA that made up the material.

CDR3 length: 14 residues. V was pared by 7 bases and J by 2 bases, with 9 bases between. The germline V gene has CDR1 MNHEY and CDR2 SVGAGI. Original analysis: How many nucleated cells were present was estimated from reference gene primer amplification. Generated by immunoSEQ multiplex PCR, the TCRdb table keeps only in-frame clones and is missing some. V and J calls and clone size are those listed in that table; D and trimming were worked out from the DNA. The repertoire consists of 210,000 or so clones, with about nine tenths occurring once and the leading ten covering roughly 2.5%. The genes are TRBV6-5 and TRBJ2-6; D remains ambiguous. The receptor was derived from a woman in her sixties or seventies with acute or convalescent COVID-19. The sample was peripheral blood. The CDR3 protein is CASISVAGANVLTF. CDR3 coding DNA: TGTGCCAGCATTTCGGTGGCTGGGGCCAACGTCCTGACTTTC.